Following are 22 T cell receptor beta chains from one sample sequenced in a study of immune characterization of retroperitoneal liposarcoma. TCRdb called the PCR reads again in MiXCR, with one record for every CDR3 protein. The sample lists about 6,600 distinct CDR3 sequences, about 31% occurring once. Sequencing was carried out using tumor tissue. These receptors were collected from a female donor with retroperitoneal liposarcoma.

This clonotype was seen ten or more times. It may be a read error: a sequence one base away is much more abundant. This chain uses TRBV7-2 with TRBJ2-5, with D possibly matching TRBD2 (6 bases). Trimming shortened V by 4 bases and J by 11 bases, and 20 bases separated the two germline ends. The CDR3 length is 14 residues. The germline gives CDR1 SGHTA, CDR2 FQGNSA. The CDR3 DNA is TGTGCCAGCAGCTCGAGATTTGGGAGGAATGAGCAGTACTTC. Protein: CASSSRFGRNEQYF.

Remarks on this clonotype: A junction end diverges from the germline sequence, so it may reflect a read error. The chain carries TRBV6-6 and TRBJ1-5; D gene unclear. The length of the CDR3 is 13 residues. Germline CDR1 and CDR2: MNHNY and SVGAGI (reference sequence). This CDR3 reads CASNYPVNQPQHF. The CDR3 coding sequence is TGTGCCAGCAATTACCCCGTCAATCAGCCCCAGCATTTT.

Relative to its sample, this clonotype is medium-sized. The chain is built from TRBV11-2 and TRBJ1-1; perhaps TRBD1 as D (6 bases). The CDR3 consists of 18 residues. The V end lost 1 base, the J end lost 1 base, and 19 bases lay between the germline ends. Germline lookup yields CDR1 SGHAT and CDR2 FQNNGV. As DNA, the CDR3 is TGTGCCAGCAGCTTAGTACGGCCAAGCGACAGGACGAACACTGAAGCTTTCTTT. It translates to CASSLVRPSDRTNTEAFF.

This clonotype was recorded at least ten times. This may be a read error: a much more frequent sequence differs by one nucleotide. The chain links TRBV6-1 to TRBJ2-5; the match to TRBD1 covers 8 bases. Germline values: CDR1 MNHNS, CDR2 SASEGT. The CDR3 has 12 amino acids. V lost 6 bases and J lost 11; bases outside the gene matches: 8. The CDR3 DNA reads as TGTGCCAGCAGGAACAGGGGGAATGAGCAGTACTTC. This translates into CASRNRGNEQYF.

This chain connects TRBV3-1 to TRBJ2-1; D uncertain. V lost 0 bases and J 0 bases, leaving 9 bases between the germline ends. The CDR3 covers 16 residues. Germline CDR1 and CDR2: LGHDT and YNNKEL (reference sequence). CDR3 residues: CASSQDRQSSYNEQFF. CDR3 sequence (DNA): TGTGCCAGCAGCCAAGATCGGCAAAGCTCCTACAATGAGCAGTTCTTC.

This clonotype was picked up a small number of times. The genes are TRBV27 and TRBJ2-1; 8 bases are a match to TRBD1. J gave up 13 bases and V 2 bases, and 13 bases lay outside the gene matches. Germline-derived CDR1 and CDR2 are MNHEY and SMNVEV (reference sequence). This CDR3 is built from 15 residues. CDR3 bases: TGTGCCAGCAGTTTAAGGCAGGGGGCACGGGAGACCCAGTTCTTC. This gives the protein CASSLRQGARETQFF.

This clonotype came up many times. The V and J genes are TRBV6-1 and TRBJ2-7; 10 nucleotides match TRBD1. The germline CDR1 and CDR2 sequences are MNHNS and SASEGT. CDR3 length equals 14 residues. The J segment lost 2 bases and the V segment lost 6 bases, leaving 4 bases of the junction unmatched. Here the CDR3 reads CASSRDRGTYEQYF. The CDR3 DNA follows: TGTGCCAGCAGCCGGGACAGGGGCACCTACGAGCAGTACTTC.

This clonotype was seen a few times. The rearrangement links TRBV6-6 to TRBJ2-5; 9 bases align to TRBD1. The length of the CDR3 is 15 residues. Losses at the gene ends were 6 bases for V and 0 bases for J; bases not matched to a gene: 5. The V gene's germline CDR1 is MNHNY and CDR2 SVGAGI (reference sequence). CDR3 bases: TGTGCCAGCAGGAAGGGACAGGGCTACCAAGAGACCCAGTACTTC. Residues: CASRKGQGYQETQYF.

The chain links TRBV6-5 to TRBJ1-2; 11 nucleotides agree with TRBD1. Unmatched junction bases numbered 6, after V lost 2 bases and J lost 7 bases. The CDR3 is made up of 15 amino acids. Germline-derived CDR1 and CDR2 are MNHEY and SVGAGI. In DNA form, the CDR3 reads TGTGCCAGCAGTTACGCGGACAGGGGGCGGGGTGGCTACACCTTC. It is translated as CASSYADRGRGGYTF.

This sequence joins TRBV5-5 and TRBJ2-2; D gene ambiguous. Per germline, CDR1 SGHKS and CDR2 YYEKEE (reference sequence). The CDR3 consists of 14 residues. V was shortened by 5 bases and J by 3 bases, with 11 bases between the two germline ends. The CDR3 sequence: CASSQDRYTGELFF. CDR3 coding DNA: TGTGCCAGCAGTCAGGACCGATACACCGGGGAGCTGTTTTTT.

This sequence joins TRBV12-3 or TRBV12-4 and TRBJ2-1; 7 bases map to TRBD1. The closer fit of TRBJ2-7 to the DNA end suggests the J call may be wrong. The CDR3 is made up of 12 amino acids. The CDR3: CASSLTGDEQYF. CDR3 DNA sequence: TGTGCCAGCAGTTTAACAGGGGACGAGCAGTACTTC.

This clonotype was seen more than once but under ten times. The CDR3 loop reads CASSYPPWAGGPNEQFF. The DNA of the CDR3 is TGTGCCAGCAGTTACCCCCCCTGGGCGGGAGGGCCGAATGAGCAGTTCTTC. This chain joins TRBV6-6 and TRBJ2-1, with TRBD2 identical over 9 bases. Trimming took 2 bases from V and 7 from J; bases not matched to a gene: 12. The CDR3 contains 17 residues. Germline V gene data show CDR1 as MNHNY and CDR2 as SVGAGI (reference sequence).

The CDR3 region is CARSLVVHPRLANNEQFF. As DNA, the CDR3 is TGTGCCAGAAGCTTGGTCGTACACCCGAGACTAGCGAATAATGAGCAGTTCTTC. The chain couples TRBV5-3 to TRBJ2-1; 8 bases are shared with TRBD2. TRBV5-3 is placed among ORFs of uncertain function. Germline trimming cut 0 bases from V and 7 bases from J; bases unmatched to any gene: 15. The CDR3 contains 18 residues.

J is TRBJ2-1 and V is TRBV19, with no clear D. CDR3 size: 14 residues. V gave up 5 bases and J gave up 0 bases, with 8 bases separating them. Germline CDR1 is LNHDA and CDR2 is SQIVND (reference sequence). CDR3 in amino acids: CASSAAASYNEQFF. CDR3 DNA sequence: TGTGCCAGTAGTGCGGCAGCCTCCTACAATGAGCAGTTCTTC.

This clonotype has a count of ten or more. V is TRBV27 and J is TRBJ2-7, with 10 bases aligning to TRBD2. Trimming took 10 bases from V and 4 from J; bases not matched to a gene: 13. From germline, CDR1 is MNHEY and CDR2 SMNVEV (reference sequence). CDR3 length: 15 residues. DNA for the CDR3: TGTGCCACCAAAGCGGGAGGGGGGTCTATGTACGAGCAGTACTTC. Its translation is CATKAGGGSMYEQYF.

There are a few counts of this clonotype. The rearrangement joins TRBV6-6 to TRBJ2-1; D unclear. The J call may not be correct, given that the DNA end is closer to TRBJ2-7. This CDR3 spans 14 amino acids. The germline V gene has CDR1 MNHNY and CDR2 SVGAGI (reference sequence). The CDR3 bases are TGTGCCAGCAGTTACCCGAACTCCTACAATGAGCAGTACTTC. As protein: CASSYPNSYNEQYF.

A note on this clonotype: A much larger clonotype is one base distant, so this may be a read error. This chain uses TRBV18 with TRBJ2-5, with 9 bases that match TRBD2. Germline V lookup: CDR1 KGHSH, CDR2 LQKENI. V lost 1 base to trimming and J lost 11 bases; unmatched junction nucleotides: 17. The CDR3 covers 17 residues. CDR3 sequence reads: CASSPRLAGVSYNEQYF. The CDR3, as DNA: TGTGCCAGCTCACCACGGTTAGCGGGGGTCTCCTACAATGAGCAGTACTTC.

The chain uses TRBV27 and TRBJ2-5; D remains ambiguous. In germline, CDR1 is MNHEY, CDR2 SMNVEV (reference sequence). V lost 6 bases and J lost 0, with 8 bases in between. The CDR3 totals 13 residues. The CDR3 nucleotides read TGTGCCAGCAGCGGCAGGTACCAAGAGACCCAGTACTTC. Protein product: CASSGRYQETQYF.

This clonotype was counted only a few times. The genes are TRBV27 and TRBJ2-1; D may be TRBD2 (5 bases). This CDR3 is built from 12 residues. Germline V CDR1 and CDR2: MNHEY, SMNVEV (reference sequence). V gave up 6 bases and J gave up 7 bases, with 10 bases separating them. CDR3 coding DNA: TGTGCCAGCAGGGGCGGGTATAATGAGCAGTTCTTC. Translation: CASRGGYNEQFF.

This chain connects TRBV2 to TRBJ2-2; D may be TRBD1 (6 bases). The germline V and J ends were trimmed by 3 bases and 7 bases, with 12 bases remaining between them. The germline V gene encodes CDR1 SNHLY and CDR2 FYNNEI. The CDR3 runs to 14 residues. The CDR3 DNA sequence: TGTGCCAGCAGTGATGTGGGGGCTGGCGGGGAGCTGTTTTTT. This codes for CASSDVGAGGELFF.

The rearrangement joins TRBV6-1 to TRBJ2-3; TRBD2 might be the D (5 bases). Looked up from germline, CDR1 is MNHNS and CDR2 is SASEGT. Trimming took off 2 bases at V and 5 bases at J, with 8 bases between the two ends. This CDR3 has 13 residues. The CDR3 sequence is CASSEMGVDTQYF. The CDR3 DNA reads TGTGCCAGCAGTGAAATGGGAGTAGATACGCAGTATTTT.

Here the CDR3 reads CSASLGERTSELETQYF. The CDR3 DNA follows: TGCAGTGCTTCACTGGGGGAGAGGACTAGCGAATTGGAGACCCAGTACTTC. The V call is TRBV20-1, the J call TRBJ2-5, with 9 bases fitting TRBD2. Germline loops: CDR1 DFQATT, CDR2 SNEGSKA (reference sequence). V lost 5 bases to trimming and J lost 5 bases; unmatched junction nucleotides: 18. The CDR3 loop spans 17 amino acids.